This TCR beta chain was found in a study of OX40 agonist ivuxolimab in advanced cancers. Sequencing used immunoSEQ multiplex PCR; TCRdb keeps in-frame clones, though not all of them. The sample includes about 100,000 clones, around 90% of them seen just once. From germline, CDR1 is KGHSH and CDR2 LQKENI. The CDR3 contains 13 residues. V gave up 5 bases and J gave up 0 bases, with 7 bases separating them. The origin of this receptor is an adult with an advanced solid tumor such as melanoma, head and neck, liver or kidney cancer. This sequence joins TRBV18 and TRBJ1-1; D may be TRBD1 (5 bases). Sequencing used CD4+ or CD8+ T cells sorted from blood, obtained in a trial of the OX40 agonist ivuxolimab. The DNA for the CDR3 is TGTGCCAGCTCAAAGGGGATGAACACTGAAGCTTTCTTT. Translating it yields CASSKGMNTEAFF.